The rows below give T cell receptor beta chains drawn from one sample of a study of T cells in Graves' hyperthyroidism and ophthalmopathy. TCRdb passed the multiplex PCR reads through MiXCR, listing each CDR3 protein once. In the table there are some 700,000 distinct CDR3 sequences, around a sixth of which are singletons. Source material: blood. The receptor set was obtained from a man aged 45-60 years with Graves' hyperthyroidism. CDR3s leave out the opening cysteine and the closing phenylalanine or tryptophan. Each record gives: V gene, J gene, CDR3 protein.

v_gene: TRBV7-9
j_gene: TRBJ2-3
CDR3aa: ASSLQGQSTDTQY

v_gene: TRBV18
j_gene: TRBJ1-2
CDR3aa: ASSPNLDNYGYT

v_gene: TRBV9
j_gene: TRBJ2-5
CDR3aa: ASSLGPKGETQY

v_gene: TRBV13
j_gene: TRBJ1-1
CDR3aa: ASSFFAVNTEAF

v_gene: TRBV6-1
j_gene: TRBJ1-1
CDR3aa: ASQLTGANTEAF

v_gene: TRBV20-1
j_gene: TRBJ2-2
CDR3aa: SADVALSNTGELF

v_gene: TRBV2
j_gene: TRBJ1-1
CDR3aa: ASREDGSEAF

v_gene: TRBV7-2
j_gene: TRBJ2-5
CDR3aa: ASSPRLAGGPVQETQY

v_gene: TRBV2
j_gene: TRBJ1-1
CDR3aa: ASRNSMNTEAF

v_gene: TRBV10-1
j_gene: TRBJ1-2
CDR3aa: ASSEDRNYGYT

v_gene: TRBV7-2
j_gene: TRBJ1-2
CDR3aa: ASSLEEGPYGYT

v_gene: TRBV30
j_gene: TRBJ1-3
CDR3aa: AWSRGVGNTIY

v_gene: TRBV6-1
j_gene: TRBJ2-5
CDR3aa: ASSYTGGGQETQY

v_gene: TRBV28
j_gene: TRBJ2-1
CDR3aa: ACSGTSGYNEQF

v_gene: TRBV7-8
j_gene: TRBJ2-7
CDR3aa: ASSPRIVQRLADYEQY

v_gene: TRBV7-2
j_gene: TRBJ1-6
CDR3aa: ASSPTTGVWGNSPLH

v_gene: TRBV6-2/TRBV6-3
j_gene: TRBJ2-7
CDR3aa: ASSYSGTSGGDYEQY

v_gene: TRBV2
j_gene: TRBJ1-6
CDR3aa: ASSLQGGDSPLH

v_gene: TRBV10-3
j_gene: TRBJ2-1
CDR3aa: AIKSKVAGGYNEQF

v_gene: TRBV12-3/TRBV12-4
j_gene: TRBJ2-1
CDR3aa: ASTGRQAFNEQF

v_gene: TRBV20-1
j_gene: TRBJ2-7
CDR3aa: SEGGGSSYEQY

v_gene: TRBV24-1
j_gene: TRBJ2-3
CDR3aa: ATSEVTGSDTQY

v_gene: TRBV7-2
j_gene: TRBJ2-3
CDR3aa: ASSQQGVTDTQY

v_gene: TRBV7-9
j_gene: TRBJ1-1
CDR3aa: ASSWWTGGMNTEAF

v_gene: TRBV2
j_gene: TRBJ1-1
CDR3aa: ASNPLGNTEAF

v_gene: TRBV28
j_gene: TRBJ2-7
CDR3aa: ASSYIPSDYEQY

v_gene: TRBV28
j_gene: TRBJ2-1
CDR3aa: ASSLQLGDRAF

v_gene: TRBV28
j_gene: TRBJ2-1
CDR3aa: ASWTSGRRDEQF

v_gene: TRBV19
j_gene: TRBJ2-1
CDR3aa: ASSSGSKLDEQF

v_gene: TRBV12-3/TRBV12-4
j_gene: TRBJ1-3
CDR3aa: ASSCDPNDSGNTIY

v_gene: TRBV6-5
j_gene: TRBJ1-5
CDR3aa: ASSYSRDQPQH

v_gene: TRBV18
j_gene: TRBJ2-1
CDR3aa: ASSPRLRGQGCNEQF

v_gene: TRBV12-3/TRBV12-4
j_gene: TRBJ2-2
CDR3aa: ASSFQGPGTGELF

v_gene: TRBV7-3
j_gene: TRBJ2-1
CDR3aa: ASSLLRTSEGDEQF

v_gene: TRBV7-2
j_gene: TRBJ2-4
CDR3aa: ASSLGPGQGENIQY

v_gene: TRBV12-3/TRBV12-4
j_gene: TRBJ1-2
CDR3aa: ASSFRRDYGYT

v_gene: TRBV24-1
j_gene: TRBJ2-7
CDR3aa: ATSDARGEQY

v_gene: TRBV5-1
j_gene: TRBJ1-2
CDR3aa: ASSTGQVIT

v_gene: TRBV27
j_gene: TRBJ1-5
CDR3aa: ASSSGVGKGNQPQH

v_gene: TRBV28
j_gene: TRBJ1-1
CDR3aa: ASSSGQGILVNTEAF

v_gene: TRBV18
j_gene: TRBJ1-1
CDR3aa: ASSPQKETEAF

v_gene: TRBV9
j_gene: TRBJ2-7
CDR3aa: ASSHPLGGGGVNYEQY

v_gene: TRBV11-3
j_gene: TRBJ2-3
CDR3aa: ASSYGLAGEGSDTQY

v_gene: TRBV7-9
j_gene: TRBJ2-5
CDR3aa: ASTLGGEETQY

v_gene: TRBV5-1
j_gene: TRBJ2-5
CDR3aa: ASSLLGLAGQETQY

v_gene: TRBV6-1
j_gene: TRBJ1-1
CDR3aa: ASSEDRRANTEAF